The clone carrying this TCR beta chain has at least ten counts. Antigen: not known. The entry originates in a study of regulatory T cells in long-lasting Graves disease. The time point here: newly diagnosed GD, antithyroid drugs for less than 3 months. PBMCs were the source of the RNA used for TCR sequencing. Arm-PCR of CDR3 regions and iRepertoire HTBI primers were the basis on which TCR beta libraries were built. One entry per CDR3 protein results from TCRdb running MiXCR on the multiplex PCR reads. The table shows some 220,000 distinct CDR3 sequences, with approximately 18% occurring only once. The CDR3 loop spans 17 amino acids. From germline, CDR1 is SNHLY and CDR2 FYNNEI. Trimming took 0 bases from V and 7 from J, leaving 18 bases between them. General study findings and limits: TCR diversity in persistent Graves' patients was below that of newly diagnosed ones. Persistent disease was characterized by preferential usage of TRBV28, TRBJ1-2 and TRBJ2-5.

The same sample was also used in a study of T cells in Graves' hyperthyroidism and ophthalmopathy.

V and J are TRBV2 and TRBJ1-4; D is possibly TRBD1 (6 bases). The starting material was peripheral blood mononuclear cells (PBMCs), obtained at new diagnosis, from a patient treated with antithyroid drugs. This receptor was identified in a woman aged 30 to 39 with Graves disease. CDR3 protein: CASSEANRVLIGEKLFF. CDR3 sequence (DNA): TGTGCCAGCAGTGAAGCTAACAGGGTGTTGATTGGTGAAAAACTGTTTTTT.